Sequencing of this TCR beta chain was carried out in a study of T cells after yellow fever vaccination. Study observations and caveats: Among all clonotypes, a small share was observed in both CD4 and CD8 compartments. Researchers cautioned that FACS-sorted repertoires could harbor abundant clonotypes contaminating from the bulk population.

With 8 bases removed from V and 6 bases from J, the gap between germline ends came to 9 bases. The V gene's germline CDR1 is MNHEY and CDR2 SMNVEV (reference sequence). The CDR3 is made up of 11 amino acids. 5'RACE template switching produced TCR cDNA carrying a universal primer site and UMIs. MiXCR was run by TCRdb on the 5' RACE reads, yielding one entry per CDR3 protein. The sample carries roughly 330,000 distinct CDR3 sequences, around 7% recorded once. This clonotype appeared many times. What it binds is not known. This clonotype was obtained from a man aged 18 to 29 who received the YFV17D yellow fever vaccine. Here the sequenced sample was PBMCs, taken roughly seven weeks after the first yellow fever vaccination. The rearrangement links TRBV27 to TRBJ2-3; D is undetermined. The CDR3: CASRLGDTQYF. The CDR3 nucleotides are TGTGCCAGCCGATTGGGGGATACGCAGTATTTT.